This TCR beta chain is drawn from a study of CD8 T cells in ankylosing spondylitis. Study results and caveats: A motif of eight or nine highly homologous TCR beta variants was seen as apparently characteristic of ankylosing spondylitis blood. According to the report, clones linked to the disease were significantly enriched in matched synovial fluid samples taken from ankylosing spondylitis patients. CD8+ by phenotype, disease-linked clones were relatively rare in peripheral blood. Earlier work had already found some motif variants in reactive arthritis synovial fluid and blood.

Using quantitative 5'-RACE with molecular barcodes, the authors made TCR beta libraries. TCRdb analysed the 5' RACE reads with MiXCR anew, one entry per CDR3 protein. The table shows roughly 400,000 distinct CDR3 sequences, with 20% to 25% occurring only once. Concerning this clonotype itself: What it recognizes is unknown.

Germline V gene sequence: CDR1 DFQATT, CDR2 SNEGSKA (reference sequence). V lost 6 bases and J lost 0; bases outside the gene matches: 10. This CDR3 has 16 residues. The chain combines TRBV20-1 with TRBJ2-1; TRBD2 aligns across 8 bases. The receptor comes from a male donor with ankylosing spondylitis. Sequenced sample: blood, either unsorted or a sorted T cell fraction (not recorded which). CDR3 residues: CSATGRGRHSYNEQFF. The CDR3, as DNA: TGCAGTGCCACTGGTCGCGGGAGGCACTCCTACAATGAGCAGTTCTTC.